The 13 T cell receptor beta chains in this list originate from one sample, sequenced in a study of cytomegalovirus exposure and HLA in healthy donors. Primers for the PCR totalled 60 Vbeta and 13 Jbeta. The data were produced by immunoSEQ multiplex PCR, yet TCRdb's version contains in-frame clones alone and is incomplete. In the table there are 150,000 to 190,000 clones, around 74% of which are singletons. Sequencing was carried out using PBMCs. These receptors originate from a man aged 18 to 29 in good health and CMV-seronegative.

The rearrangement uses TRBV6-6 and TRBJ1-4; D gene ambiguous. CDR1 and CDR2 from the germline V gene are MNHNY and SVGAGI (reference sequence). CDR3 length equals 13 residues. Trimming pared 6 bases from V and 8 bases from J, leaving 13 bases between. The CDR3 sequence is CASSFREDEKLFF. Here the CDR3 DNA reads TGTGCCAGCAGCTTTAGGGAGGACGAAAAACTGTTTTTT.

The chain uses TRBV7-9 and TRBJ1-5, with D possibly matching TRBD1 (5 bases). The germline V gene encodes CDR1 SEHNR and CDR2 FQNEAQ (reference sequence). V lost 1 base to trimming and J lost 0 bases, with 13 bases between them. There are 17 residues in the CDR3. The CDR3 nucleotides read TGTGCCAGCAGCTTAGGGGGCGGACCCTATAGCAATCAGCCCCAGCATTTT. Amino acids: CASSLGGGPYSNQPQHF.

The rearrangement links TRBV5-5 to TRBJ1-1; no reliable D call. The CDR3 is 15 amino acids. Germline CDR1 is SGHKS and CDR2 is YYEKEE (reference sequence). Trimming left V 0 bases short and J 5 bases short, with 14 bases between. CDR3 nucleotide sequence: TGTGCCAGCAGCTTGGGGGCCCAGCAAGAGACTGAAGCTTTCTTT. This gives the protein CASSLGAQQETEAFF.

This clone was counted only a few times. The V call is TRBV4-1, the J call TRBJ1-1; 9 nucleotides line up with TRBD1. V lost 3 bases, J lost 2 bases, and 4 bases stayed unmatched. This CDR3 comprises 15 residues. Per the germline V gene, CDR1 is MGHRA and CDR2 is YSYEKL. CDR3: CASSHETGGNTEAFF. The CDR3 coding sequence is TGCGCCAGCAGCCATGAGACAGGGGGAAACACTGAAGCTTTCTTT.

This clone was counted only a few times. CDR3 DNA: TGTGCCAGCAGCCCTCTCCCTGAGGTAGCAACTAATGAAAAACTGTTTTTT. Translating it yields CASSPLPEVATNEKLFF. The V call is TRBV4-2, the J call TRBJ1-4, with D unresolved. V dropped 4 bases and J dropped 0 bases, with 15 bases sitting between them. There are 17 residues in the CDR3. The V gene's germline CDR1 is LGHNA and CDR2 YNFKEQ.

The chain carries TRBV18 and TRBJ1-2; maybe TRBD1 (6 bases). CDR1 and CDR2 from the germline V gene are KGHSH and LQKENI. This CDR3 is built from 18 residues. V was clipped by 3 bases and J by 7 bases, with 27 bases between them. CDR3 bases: TGTGCCAGCTCACCTATCCCCCGGACAGCCACGTTCGAGGGTGGCTACACCTTC. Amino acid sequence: CASSPIPRTATFEGGYTF.

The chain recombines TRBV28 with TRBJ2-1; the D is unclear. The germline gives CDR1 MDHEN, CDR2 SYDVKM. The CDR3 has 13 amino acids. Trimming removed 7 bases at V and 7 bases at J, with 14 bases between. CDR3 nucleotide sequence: TGTGCCAGCAAGCCAGCGTCCTGGAATGAGCAGTTCTTC. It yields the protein CASKPASWNEQFF.

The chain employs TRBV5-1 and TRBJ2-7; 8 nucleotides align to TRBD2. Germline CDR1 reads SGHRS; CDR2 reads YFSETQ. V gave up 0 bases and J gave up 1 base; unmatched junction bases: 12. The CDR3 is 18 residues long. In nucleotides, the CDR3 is TGCGCCAGCAGCTTGGCCACTAGCGGAAGAAGGGGGTCCTACGAGCAGTACTTC. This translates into CASSLATSGRRGSYEQYF.

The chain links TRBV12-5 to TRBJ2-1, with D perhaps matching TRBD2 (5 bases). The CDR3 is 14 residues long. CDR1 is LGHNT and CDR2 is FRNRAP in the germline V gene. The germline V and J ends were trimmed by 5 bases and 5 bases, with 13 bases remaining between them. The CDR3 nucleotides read TGTGCTAGTGGTCTAGGGTTGGGAGACAATGAGCAGTTCTTC. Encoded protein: CASGLGLGDNEQFF.

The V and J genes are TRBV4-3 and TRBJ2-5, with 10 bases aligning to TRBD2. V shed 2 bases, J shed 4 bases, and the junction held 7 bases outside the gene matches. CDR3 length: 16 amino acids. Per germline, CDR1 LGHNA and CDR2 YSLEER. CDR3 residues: CASSQNAAGGGETQYF. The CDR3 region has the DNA TGCGCCAGCAGCCAAAACGCAGCGGGAGGGGGAGAGACCCAGTACTTC.

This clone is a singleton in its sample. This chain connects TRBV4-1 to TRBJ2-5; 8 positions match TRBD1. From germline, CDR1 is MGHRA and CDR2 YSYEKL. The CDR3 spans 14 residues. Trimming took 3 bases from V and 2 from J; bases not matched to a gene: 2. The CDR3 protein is CASSHWDRQETQYF. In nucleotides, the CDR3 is TGCGCCAGCAGCCACTGGGACAGGCAAGAGACCCAGTACTTC.

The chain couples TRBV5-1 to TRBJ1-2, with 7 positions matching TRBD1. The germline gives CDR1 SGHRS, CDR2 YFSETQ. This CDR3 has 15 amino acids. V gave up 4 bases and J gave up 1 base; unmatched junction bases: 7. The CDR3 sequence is CASSTGQTINYGYTF. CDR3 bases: TGCGCCAGCAGCACGGGACAGACCATTAACTATGGCTACACCTTC.

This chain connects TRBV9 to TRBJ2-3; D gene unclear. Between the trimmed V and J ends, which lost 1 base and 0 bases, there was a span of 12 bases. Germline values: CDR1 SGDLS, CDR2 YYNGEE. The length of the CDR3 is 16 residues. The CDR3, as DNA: TGTGCCAGCAGCGTACCGACTGATGCTAGCACAGATACGCAGTATTTT. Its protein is CASSVPTDASTDTQYF.